The text below deals with one T cell receptor (beta chain). The data are from a study of cytomegalovirus exposure and HLA in healthy donors. PCR amplification relied on 60 Vbeta primers (plus 13 Jbeta primers). Clones were sequenced by immunoSEQ multiplex PCR, and TCRdb holds only the in-frame ones, with some missing. The sample contains about 190,000 clones, around four fifths of which appear only once. Germline V gives CDR1 MNHEY, CDR2 SMNVEV (reference sequence). Trimming took off 5 bases at V and 0 bases at J, with 20 bases between the two ends. The CDR3 totals 17 residues. The receptor was derived from a woman in her thirties or forties in good health and CMV-seronegative. Sequenced sample: PBMCs. The rearrangement uses TRBV27 and TRBJ2-7; D is unresolved. CDR3 DNA: TGTGCCAGCAGTCCCAATAGAGGCGGCTCGGTCTCCTACGAGCAGTACTTC. The encoded protein is CASSPNRGGSVSYEQYF.